This T cell receptor (beta chain) came from a study of early T cells in non-severe SARS-CoV-2 infection. The V and J ends lost 5 bases and 7 bases respectively, with 15 bases between them. Germline CDR1 reads SGHAT; CDR2 reads FQNNGV. CDR3 size: 14 residues. TCRdb passed the 5' RACE reads through MiXCR, listing each CDR3 protein once. This table holds over 35,000 distinct CDR3 sequences, approximately 6.1% found once. This clonotype was seen repeatedly, ten times or more. This chain connects TRBV11-2 to TRBJ2-1; the D call may be TRBD1 or TRBD2 (5 bases each). The specimen comprised whole blood, sampled at baseline. The TCR was taken from an adult who was a healthcare worker with PCR-confirmed SARS-CoV-2 infection or an uninfected control (not recorded which). The CDR3 region has the DNA TGTGCCAGCAGCGCACGGGACGGGTCGAATGAGCAGTTCTTC. It encodes CASSARDGSNEQFF.